These 2 T cell receptor beta chains came from one sample sequenced in a study of blood T cell repertoires in COVID-19 (dated by TCRdb to about 2020). Receptor libraries were prepared by the immunoSEQ multiplex PCR assay. Drawn from immuneACCESS, this table holds only the in-frame rearrangements with V and J called that TCRdb kept. Clones are partly lost; checked studies trace under half to an unresolved V gene and leave the rest unexplained. The sample table records about 270,000 clones; approximately 77% of these occur just once. Roughly 3.1% of the sample is held by the ten biggest clonotypes. The sample was peripheral blood. Every receptor here comes from a woman aged 18-29 years with acute or convalescent COVID-19.

V gene TRBV18 combines with J gene TRBJ2-7; 12 positions match TRBD2. Germline-derived CDR1 and CDR2 are KGHSH and LQKENI. Trimming cost V 3 bases and J 6 bases; bases outside gene matches: 6. The CDR3 totals 15 residues. This CDR3 reads CASSPPTTSGSEQYF. In DNA form, the CDR3 reads TGTGCCAGCTCACCCCCCACGACTAGCGGGAGCGAGCAGTACTTC.

The CDR3 protein is CASSYSIGGEQYF. The DNA of the CDR3 is TGTGCCAGCAGTTACTCGATAGGAGGCGAGCAGTACTTC. The chain links TRBV6-5 to TRBJ2-7; a weak D match, TRBD2 (5 bases). This CDR3 is built from 13 residues. V lost 0 bases to trimming and J lost 6 bases, with 9 bases between them. Looked up from germline, CDR1 is MNHEY and CDR2 is SVGAGI.